This T cell receptor beta chain was observed in a study of shared clonotypes between healthy human individuals. The length of the CDR3 is 15 residues. Germline V gene lookup returns CDR1 MNHEY and CDR2 SVGAGI. V lost 2 bases and J lost 8, with 18 bases in between. Study-level points and caveats: Inspection by rarefaction showed sorted-subset sequencing to be incomplete despite large depth.

As regards this clone: Antigen unknown.

Measured with immunoSEQ multiplex PCR; TCRdb has only the in-frame clones, and not every one. The data show over a million clones, with approximately 80% seen just once and more than 0.55% held by the top ten. Input material: memory CD4+ T cells from PBMCs. Subset indicated: CD45RA-negative fraction. J is TRBJ1-2 and V is TRBV6-5; D is unclear. The receptor comes from a man between 18 and 29 years old in good health. Some clones in this sample may be carry-over from other donors' samples. The CDR3: CASSYPSLRVGGYTF. The CDR3 bases are TGTGCCAGCAGTTACCCCTCACTAAGGGTGGGAGGCTACACCTTC.